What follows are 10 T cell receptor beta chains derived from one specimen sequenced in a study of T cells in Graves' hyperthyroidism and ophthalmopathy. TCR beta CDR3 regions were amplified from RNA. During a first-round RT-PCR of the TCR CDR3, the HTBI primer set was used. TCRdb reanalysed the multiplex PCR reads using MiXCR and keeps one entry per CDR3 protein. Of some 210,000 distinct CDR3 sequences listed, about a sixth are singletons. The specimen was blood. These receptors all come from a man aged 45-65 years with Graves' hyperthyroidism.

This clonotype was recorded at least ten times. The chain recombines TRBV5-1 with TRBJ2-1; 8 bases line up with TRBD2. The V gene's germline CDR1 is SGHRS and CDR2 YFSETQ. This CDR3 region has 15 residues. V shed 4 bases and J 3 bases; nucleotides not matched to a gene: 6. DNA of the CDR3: TGCGCCAGCAGCGTGCGGGGGGCCGTCTACAATGAGCAGTTCTTC. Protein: CASSVRGAVYNEQFF. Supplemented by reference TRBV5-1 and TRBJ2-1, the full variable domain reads KAGVTQTPRYLIKTRGQQVTLSCSPISGHRSVSWYQQTPGQGLQFLFEYFSETQRNKGNFPGRFSGRQFSNSRSEMNVSTLELGDSALYLCASSVRGAVYNEQFFGPGTRLTVL.

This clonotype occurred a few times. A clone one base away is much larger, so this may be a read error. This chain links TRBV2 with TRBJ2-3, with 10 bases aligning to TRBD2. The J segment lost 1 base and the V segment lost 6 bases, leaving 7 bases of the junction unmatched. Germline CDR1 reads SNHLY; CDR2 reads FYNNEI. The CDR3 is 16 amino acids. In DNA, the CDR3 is TGTGCCAGCAGAACCGGGACTAGCGAAGGCACAGATACGCAGTATTTT. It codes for CASRTGTSEGTDTQYF.

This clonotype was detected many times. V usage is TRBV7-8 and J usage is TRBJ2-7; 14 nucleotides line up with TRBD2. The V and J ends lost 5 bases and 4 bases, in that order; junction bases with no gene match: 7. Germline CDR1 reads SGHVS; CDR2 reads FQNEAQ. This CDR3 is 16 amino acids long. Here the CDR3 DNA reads TGTGCCAGCAGCATCGGGACTAGCGGGAGTGGGTACGAGCAGTACTTC. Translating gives CASSIGTSGSGYEQYF.

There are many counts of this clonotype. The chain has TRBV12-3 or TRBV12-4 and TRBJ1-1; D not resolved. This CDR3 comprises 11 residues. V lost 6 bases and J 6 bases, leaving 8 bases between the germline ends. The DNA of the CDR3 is TGTGCCAGCAGCTCCGGGCCTGAAGCTTTCTTT. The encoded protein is CASSSGPEAFF.

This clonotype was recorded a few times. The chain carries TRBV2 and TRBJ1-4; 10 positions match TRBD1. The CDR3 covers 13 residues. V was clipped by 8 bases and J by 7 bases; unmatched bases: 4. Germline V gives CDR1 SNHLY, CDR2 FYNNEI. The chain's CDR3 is CASRRDRGEKLFF. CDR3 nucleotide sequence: TGTGCCAGCCGCCGGGACAGGGGTGAAAAACTGTTTTTT.

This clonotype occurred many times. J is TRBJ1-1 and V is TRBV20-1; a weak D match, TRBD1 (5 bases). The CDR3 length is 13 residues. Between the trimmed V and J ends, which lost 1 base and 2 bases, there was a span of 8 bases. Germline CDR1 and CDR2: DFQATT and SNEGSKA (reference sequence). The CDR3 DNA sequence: TGCAGTGCTAGAGGGGGGGGAAACACTGAAGCTTTCTTT. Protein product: CSARGGGNTEAFF.

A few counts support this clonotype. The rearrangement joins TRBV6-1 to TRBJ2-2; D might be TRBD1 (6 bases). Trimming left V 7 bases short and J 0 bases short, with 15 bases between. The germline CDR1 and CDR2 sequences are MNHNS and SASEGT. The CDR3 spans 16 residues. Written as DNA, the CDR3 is TGTGCCAGCAAACTAACAGGGCATCCGAACACCGGGGAGCTGTTTTTT. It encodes CASKLTGHPNTGELFF.

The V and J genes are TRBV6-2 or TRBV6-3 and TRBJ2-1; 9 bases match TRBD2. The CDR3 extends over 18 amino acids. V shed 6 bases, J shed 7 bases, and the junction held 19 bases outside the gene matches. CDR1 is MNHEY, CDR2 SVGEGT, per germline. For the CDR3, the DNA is TGTGCCAGCAGGATCGGGACTAGCTTCACCTTTTTGAGGAATGAGCAGTTCTTC. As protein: CASRIGTSFTFLRNEQFF.

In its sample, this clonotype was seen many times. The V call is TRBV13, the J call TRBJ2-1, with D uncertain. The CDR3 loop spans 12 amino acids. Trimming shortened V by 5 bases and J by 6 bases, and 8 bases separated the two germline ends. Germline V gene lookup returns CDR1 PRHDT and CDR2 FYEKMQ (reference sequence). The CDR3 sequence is CASSGYSNEQFF. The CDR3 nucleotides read TGTGCCAGCAGCGGATATTCCAATGAGCAGTTCTTC.

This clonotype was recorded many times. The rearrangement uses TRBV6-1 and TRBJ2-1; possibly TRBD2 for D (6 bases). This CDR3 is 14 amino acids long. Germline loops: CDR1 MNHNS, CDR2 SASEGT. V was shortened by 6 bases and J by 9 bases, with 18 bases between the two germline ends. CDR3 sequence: CASRNLPTAGEQFF. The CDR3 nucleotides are TGTGCCAGCAGAAACCTACCGACAGCGGGTGAGCAGTTCTTC.